What follows describes a single T cell receptor (beta chain). Its antigen is not identified. Germline V gene sequence: CDR1 SGHTA, CDR2 FQGNSA. The CDR3 length is 12 residues. Trimming removed 3 bases from V and 8 bases from J; junction bases left unmatched: 3. The sample originates from a study of beta chain features in type 1 diabetes. Study summary: Patients and healthy donors were similar in age, gender and cell yields.

Study results and limitations: It was not settled here whether HLA type affects TCRB rearrangement. PCR could preferentially amplify shorter templates, alike in patients and controls. The similarity of naive, central memory and Treg TCRB repertoires appeared greater among patients than among healthy donors. TCRB CDR3s from Type 1 diabetes patients were moderately but significantly shorter in all four CD4+ subsets.

Sequencing targeted expressed TCRB transcripts, as all isolated RNA had been reverse transcribed. The table came from immunoSEQ multiplex PCR; TCRdb's copy has only in-frame clones and leaves some out. Among about 340,000 clones listed, approximately 13% were seen once. What was sequenced was naive CD4+ T cells from blood. The chain uses TRBV7-2 and TRBJ1-2; 7 bases map to TRBD1. This sequence originates from a woman younger than 35 with type 1 diabetes. This CDR3 reads CASSFEGGGYTF. DNA for the CDR3: TGTGCCAGCAGCTTTGAAGGGGGCGGCTACACCTTC.